A single sample gave rise to the 17 T cell receptor beta chains below, sequenced in a study of blood T cells in healthy people across ages. For the second PCR, which ran for about 6 to 11 cycles, a sample-barcoded 5' primer and a J-beta primer mix were used. TCRdb ran MiXCR on the 5' RACE reads and lists one entry per CDR3 protein. The repertoire holds around 970,000 distinct CDR3 sequences, with roughly half as singletons. The sequenced sample was blood. The receptors derive from a woman between 55 and 75 years old in good health.

This clonotype was seen a few times. This sequence joins TRBV28 and TRBJ2-2, with D unclear. Germline V CDR1 and CDR2: MDHEN, SYDVKM. The CDR3 sequence is 13 residues long. Trimming stripped 7 bases from V and 6 bases from J, with 12 bases between. The CDR3 here is CASKTGDAGELFF. CDR3 nucleotides: TGTGCCAGCAAGACGGGTGACGCCGGGGAGCTGTTTTTT.

V usage is TRBV28 and J usage is TRBJ2-4; tentatively, D is TRBD2 (6 bases). V was pared by 6 bases and J by 9 bases, with 12 bases between. CDR3 length: 12 amino acids. Germline CDR1 is MDHEN and CDR2 is SYDVKM. The CDR3 protein is CASSPGESIQYF. The CDR3 DNA follows: TGTGCCAGCAGCCCGGGGGAGAGCATTCAGTACTTC.

The chain combines TRBV29-1 with TRBJ2-1, with D possibly being TRBD2 (6 bases). The CDR3 is 16 residues long. From germline, CDR1 is SQVTM and CDR2 ANQGSEA. V dropped 4 bases and J dropped 8 bases, with 24 bases sitting between them. The CDR3 DNA is TGCAGCGTTGTGGGTTTGCGGGATATAATCGGCGATGAGCAGTTCTTC. It is translated as CSVVGLRDIIGDEQFF.

Regarding this clonotype: The junction departs from germline at one end; a sequencing error may be responsible. The gene calls are TRBV29-1 and TRBJ2-3; D is uncertain. Germline V gene sequence: CDR1 SQVTM, CDR2 ANQGSEA. This CDR3 has 11 residues. The CDR3 reads CSARAADTRYF. CDR3 DNA sequence: TGCAGCGCCCGGGCCGCAGATACGCGGTATTTT.

The chain links TRBV25-1 to TRBJ1-4; 7 bases map to TRBD1. Per germline, CDR1 MGHDK and CDR2 SYGVNS. Germline trimming cut 1 base from V and 4 bases from J; bases unmatched to any gene: 3. CDR3 length equals 15 residues. The CDR3: CASSEWAGGNEKLFF. CDR3 nucleotide sequence: TGTGCCAGCAGTGAATGGGCAGGGGGTAATGAAAAACTGTTTTTT.

The CDR3 coding sequence is TGTGCCAGCCTCCTAGCGGGAGGGTCAGATACGCAGTATTTT. Translation gives CASLLAGGSDTQYF. The chain links TRBV6-1 to TRBJ2-3; 12 bases are shared with TRBD2. Germline CDR1 and CDR2: MNHNS and SASEGT. V gave up 8 bases and J gave up 4 bases; unmatched junction bases: 4. CDR3 length: 14 residues.

The rearrangement links TRBV29-1 to TRBJ1-6, with D perhaps TRBD1 (6 bases). CDR1 is SQVTM and CDR2 is ANQGSEA in the germline V gene. The CDR3 spans 14 residues. V lost 4 bases, J lost 5 bases, and 12 bases lay in between. The CDR3 spells CSVAWGRDNSPLHF. In DNA, the CDR3 is TGCAGCGTTGCCTGGGGGCGAGATAATTCACCCCTCCACTTT.

In DNA, the CDR3 is TGTGCCAGCAGCACCAAACAGGGTACCTACGAGCAGTACTTC. It translates to CASSTKQGTYEQYF. The chain combines TRBV27 with TRBJ2-4; a weak D match, TRBD1 (6 bases). The end of the DNA fits TRBJ2-7 better, so the J call may be wrong. The V gene's germline CDR1 is MNHEY and CDR2 SMNVEV (reference sequence). The CDR3 is 14 residues long.

Remarks on this clonotype: At one end the junction does not follow the germline gene, possibly because of a read error. J is TRBJ2-3 and V is TRBV2, with D possibly called TRBD1 or TRBD2 (5 bases each). The CDR3 has 16 amino acids. The germline gives CDR1 SNHLY, CDR2 FYNNEI. The CDR3 DNA is TGTGCCAGCGGGGCGTCAGACTACCCCAGCACAGATAGGCAGTATTTT. It yields the protein CASGASDYPSTDRQYF.

This chain joins TRBV7-3 and TRBJ2-1; 11 bases are shared with TRBD2. Per the germline V gene, CDR1 is SGHTA and CDR2 is FQGTGA. V lost 4 bases to trimming and J lost 6 bases; unmatched junction nucleotides: 8. This CDR3 region has 16 residues. The CDR3 spells CASSSQGLAGLNEQFF. CDR3 coding DNA: TGTGCCAGCAGCTCGCAAGGACTAGCGGGCCTCAATGAGCAGTTCTTC. Together with reference TRBV7-3 and TRBJ2-1, the CDR3 gives the full variable domain: GAGVSQTPSNKVTEKGKYVELRCDPISGHTALYWYRQSLGQGPEFLIYFQGTGAADDSGLPNDRFFAVRPEGSVSTLKIQRTERGDSAVYLCASSSQGLAGLNEQFFGPGTRLTVL.

This chain connects TRBV5-8 to TRBJ2-7; TRBD2 matches 7 bases. V shed 5 bases, J shed 2 bases, and the junction held 7 bases outside the gene matches. Germline values: CDR1 SGHTS, CDR2 YDEGEE. The CDR3 runs 14 residues. The CDR3 reads CASRGRGETYEQYF. The DNA of the CDR3 is TGTGCCAGCAGGGGGAGGGGAGAGACCTACGAGCAGTACTTC.

The V call is TRBV20-1, the J call TRBJ2-1; no clear D gene. The CDR3 totals 15 residues. Germline-derived CDR1 and CDR2 are DFQATT and SNEGSKA (reference sequence). V lost 0 bases and J 9 bases, leaving 18 bases between the germline ends. DNA for the CDR3: TGCAGTGCTAGAGATGCGGAATCCCCATCGGGTGAGCAGTTCTTC. Its protein product is CSARDAESPSGEQFF.

The chain couples TRBV7-8 to TRBJ1-1; TRBD1 agrees at 7 bases. Germline assignment: CDR1 SGHVS and CDR2 FQNEAQ. The CDR3 length is 14 residues. The J segment lost 8 bases and the V segment lost 2 bases, leaving 8 bases of the junction unmatched. CDR3 nucleotides: TGTGCCAGCAGCTTAAGGGACAGCAAATACGAAGCTTTCTTT. Its translation is CASSLRDSKYEAFF.

The genes are TRBV27 and TRBJ2-3; 8 bases are a match to TRBD1. This CDR3 spans 14 amino acids. Germline V gene lookup returns CDR1 MNHEY and CDR2 SMNVEV (reference sequence). V lost 6 bases and J lost 7; bases outside the gene matches: 9. CDR3 nucleotide sequence: TGTGCCAGCAGAAACAGGGGGTACGCATATACGCAGTATTTT. Its protein product is CASRNRGYAYTQYF.

In nucleotides, the CDR3 is TGCGCCAGCAGCCAAGATCTGTACAGGTCATCCGAGCAGTACTTC. Translating gives CASSQDLYRSSEQYF. This rearrangement joins TRBV4-1 to TRBJ2-5, with D possibly matching TRBD1 (5 bases). TRBJ2-7 explains the end of the DNA better; the J call may be wrong. Per germline, CDR1 MGHRA and CDR2 YSYEKL. The CDR3 totals 15 residues.

The V call is TRBV19, the J call TRBJ2-1, with 8 nucleotides matching TRBD1. CDR1 is LNHDA and CDR2 is SQIVND in the germline V gene (reference sequence). CDR3 length: 16 amino acids. V lost 8 bases and J lost 7; bases outside the gene matches: 16. CDR3 region: CASGEDRVFSGNEQFF. The CDR3, as DNA: TGTGCCAGTGGTGAGGACAGGGTTTTTTCGGGGAATGAGCAGTTCTTC.

This chain uses TRBV2 with TRBJ2-2; D gene unclear. Germline CDR1 SNHLY, CDR2 FYNNEI. This CDR3 region has 13 residues. Trimming took off 7 bases at V and 4 bases at J, with 10 bases between the two ends. The CDR3 DNA follows: TGTGCCAGCAAGGCCTCCTTCACCGGGGAGCTGTTTTTT. This translates into CASKASFTGELFF.